What follows are 17 T cell receptor beta chains derived from one specimen sequenced in a study of control samples from healthy donors and cancer patients. Repertoires were generated with immunoSEQ multiplex PCR, while TCRdb's copy carries only in-frame clones and drops some. The table shows 25,000 to 35,000 clones, with 90% to 95% occurring only once. The sequenced material came from PBMCs. The receptors shown here come from a man aged 50-60 years with lung cancer.

This sequence joins TRBV19 and TRBJ1-6; no reliable D call. Germline V gene data show CDR1 as LNHDA and CDR2 as SQIVND (reference sequence). Trimming took off 3 bases at V and 0 bases at J, with 9 bases between the two ends. The CDR3 extends over 16 amino acids. The CDR3 is CASSMAGYSYNSPLHF. CDR3 DNA sequence: TGTGCCAGTAGTATGGCGGGATACTCCTATAATTCACCCCTCCACTTT.

CDR3 loop: CATSRRLIFWTGNSTAKNIQYF. The DNA for the CDR3 is TGTGCCACCAGCAGGCGCCTGATCTTTTGGACAGGGAACTCGACTGCCAAAAACATTCAGTACTTC. This rearrangement joins TRBV15 to TRBJ2-4; 8 bases map to TRBD1. CDR1 is LNHNV, CDR2 YYDKDF, per germline (reference sequence). The CDR3 runs 22 residues. J was trimmed by 1 base and V by 3 bases; bases with no gene match: 23. Drawing the rest from reference TRBV15 and TRBJ2-4, the complete variable domain is DAMVIQNPRYQVTQFGKPVTLSCSQTLNHNVMYWYQQKSSQAPKLLFHYYDKDFNNEADTPDNFQSRRPNTSFCFLDIRSPGLGDTAMYLCATSRRLIFWTGNSTAKNIQYFGAGTRLSVL.

This clone was detected once. V is TRBV7-9 and J is TRBJ2-1; D remains unclear. V lost 0 bases and J 8 bases, leaving 8 bases between the germline ends. The germline gives CDR1 SEHNR, CDR2 FQNEAQ (reference sequence). The CDR3 loop spans 13 amino acids. The CDR3 loop is CASSLAVWDEQFF. CDR3 nucleotide sequence: TGTGCCAGCAGCTTAGCGGTTTGGGATGAGCAGTTCTTC.

The gene calls are TRBV3-1 (or the pseudogene TRBV3-2) and TRBJ2-3; 7 nucleotides match TRBD1. J gave up 1 base and V 6 bases, and 1 base lay outside the gene matches. The CDR3 runs to 13 residues. Germline V gene data show CDR1 as LGHDT and CDR2 as YNNKEL (reference sequence). The CDR3 loop reads CASRGQGTDTQYF. CDR3 nucleotide sequence: TGTGCCAGCAGAGGACAGGGCACAGATACGCAGTATTTT.

V usage is TRBV6-5 and J usage is TRBJ1-5; possible D gene TRBD1, 5 bases. CDR1 is MNHEY, CDR2 SVGAGI, per germline. V lost 4 bases to trimming and J lost 6 bases, with 13 bases between them. This CDR3 is built from 14 residues. The CDR3 nucleotides are TGTGCCAGCAGTTCAGGGTACCGCGGTCAGCCCCAGCATTTT. This codes for CASSSGYRGQPQHF.

A note on this clone: This specimen includes other DNA sequences encoding the same CDR3. V is TRBV18 and J is TRBJ2-3, with D uncertain. V lost 0 bases, J lost 0 bases, and 1 base lay in between. Germline V CDR1 and CDR2: KGHSH, LQKENI. The CDR3 has 13 amino acids. The DNA for the CDR3 is TGTGCCAGCTCACCACCTAGCACAGATACGCAGTATTTT. Residues: CASSPPSTDTQYF.

This sequence joins TRBV7-2 and TRBJ2-5, with 8 positions matching TRBD2. CDR3 size: 14 residues. Germline assignment: CDR1 SGHTA and CDR2 FQGNSA. V shed 5 bases and J 1 base; nucleotides not matched to a gene: 3. The CDR3 nucleotides read TGTGCCAGCAGCCCTGGACTAGCCCAAGAGACCCAGTACTTC. This translates into CASSPGLAQETQYF.

The CDR3 region has the DNA TGTGCCAGTAGGGCGAGACAGACCACTGAAGCTTTCTTT. Residues: CASRARQTTEAFF. The chain is built from TRBV19 and TRBJ1-1, with D possibly matching TRBD1 (5 bases). Germline CDR1 reads LNHDA; CDR2 reads SQIVND (reference sequence). Deletions cut 6 bases from V and 4 bases from J, with 12 bases between. This CDR3 spans 13 amino acids.

V gene TRBV2 combines with J gene TRBJ2-1; D is tentatively TRBD1 or TRBD2 (6 bases each). Germline-derived CDR1 and CDR2 are SNHLY and FYNNEI. CDR3 size: 15 residues. V lost 6 bases to trimming and J lost 6 bases, with 18 bases between them. The CDR3 here is CASRGGRSGGNEQFF. The CDR3 nucleotides read TGTGCCAGCAGAGGGGGGAGGTCGGGTGGCAATGAGCAGTTCTTC.

CDR3 bases: TGTGCCAGCAGTTACTCCACAGGGGGCACTGAAGCTTTCTTT. It specifies CASSYSTGGTEAFF. The V gene is TRBV6-2 or TRBV6-3, the J gene TRBJ1-1; 8 nucleotides align to TRBD1. The CDR3 extends over 14 amino acids. Trimming removed 0 bases from V and 4 bases from J; junction bases left unmatched: 1. The germline V gene has CDR1 MNHEY and CDR2 SVGEGT.

CDR3: CASSLPPTEVFF. The CDR3 DNA reads as TGCGCCAGCAGCCTTCCCCCGACAGAAGTGTTCTTC. V and J are TRBV5-1 and TRBJ2-1; the D gene is possibly TRBD1 (5 bases). CDR1 is SGHRS, CDR2 YFSETQ, per germline. With 4 bases removed from V and 15 bases from J, the gap between germline ends came to 17 bases. CDR3 length: 12 residues. The full variable domain, rest sourced from reference TRBV5-1 and TRBJ2-1, is KAGVTQTPRYLIKTRGQQVTLSCSPISGHRSVSWYQQTPGQGLQFLFEYFSETQRNKGNFPGRFSGRQFSNSRSEMNVSTLELGDSALYLCASSLPPTEVFFGPGTRLTVL.

This chain links TRBV20-1 with TRBJ1-3; no reliable D call. This CDR3 spans 14 amino acids. V lost 3 bases, J lost 0 bases, and 9 bases lay in between. Looked up from germline, CDR1 is DFQATT and CDR2 is SNEGSKA (reference sequence). The CDR3 DNA reads TGCAGTGCTAGTATAGAAGCCTCTGGAAACACCATATATTTT. Amino acids: CSASIEASGNTIYF.

J is TRBJ2-5 and V is TRBV19, with 8 bases that match TRBD2. Germline V gives CDR1 LNHDA, CDR2 SQIVND (reference sequence). The length of the CDR3 is 12 residues. V shed 10 bases, J shed 7 bases, and the junction held 8 bases outside the gene matches. The CDR3 sequence: CATGVAGGTQYF. In DNA form, the CDR3 reads TGTGCCACGGGGGTGGCGGGAGGGACCCAGTACTTC.

The chain carries TRBV5-4 and TRBJ2-6, with 12 nucleotides matching TRBD1. Trimming cost V 5 bases and J 3 bases; bases outside gene matches: 6. Germline V gene data show CDR1 as SGHNT and CDR2 as YYREEE (reference sequence). The CDR3 is 17 amino acids. CDR3 bases: TGTGCCAGCAGGGCGGGACAGGGGGCATTTGGGGCCAACGTCCTGACTTTC. Its protein is CASRAGQGAFGANVLTF.

As DNA, the CDR3 is TGTGCCAGCAATCGGGCAGGCGGGAACACCGGGGAGCTGTTTTTT. Encoded protein: CASNRAGGNTGELFF. The genes are TRBV2 and TRBJ2-2; D unclear. The CDR3 is made up of 15 amino acids. From germline, CDR1 is SNHLY and CDR2 FYNNEI. Trimming took off 7 bases at V and 1 base at J, with 13 bases between the two ends.

The chain uses TRBV3-1 (or the pseudogene TRBV3-2) and TRBJ2-5; 8 positions match TRBD1. The V and J ends lost 5 bases and 5 bases, in that order; junction bases with no gene match: 10. The CDR3 contains 15 residues. Germline assignment: CDR1 LGHDT and CDR2 YNNKEL (reference sequence). As DNA, the CDR3 is TGTGCCAGCAGCTCGGGACAGGCAATAGGTGAGACCCAGTACTTC. This sequence encodes CASSSGQAIGETQYF.

Comments on this clone: Other DNA sequences of this sample code for an identical CDR3. This chain connects TRBV28 to TRBJ1-1; 9 positions agree with TRBD1. The CDR3 is 15 residues long. Germline V gene data show CDR1 as MDHEN and CDR2 as SYDVKM. The V and J ends lost 5 bases and 3 bases, in that order; junction bases with no gene match: 7. The CDR3, as DNA: TGTGCCAGCAGTCGCCCCGGGACAGGGTACACTGAAGCTTTCTTT. It encodes CASSRPGTGYTEAFF.